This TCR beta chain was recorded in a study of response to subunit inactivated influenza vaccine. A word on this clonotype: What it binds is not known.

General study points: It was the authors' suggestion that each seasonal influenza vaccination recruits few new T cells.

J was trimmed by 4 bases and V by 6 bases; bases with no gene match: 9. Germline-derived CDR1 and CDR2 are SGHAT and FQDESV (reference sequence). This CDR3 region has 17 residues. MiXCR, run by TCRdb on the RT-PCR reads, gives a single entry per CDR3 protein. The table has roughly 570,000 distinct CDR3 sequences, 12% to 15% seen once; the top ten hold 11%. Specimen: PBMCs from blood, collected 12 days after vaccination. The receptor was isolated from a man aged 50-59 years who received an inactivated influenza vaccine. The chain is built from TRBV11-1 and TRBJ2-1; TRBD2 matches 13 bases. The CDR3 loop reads CASRPPGLAGLYNEQFF. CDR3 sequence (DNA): TGTGCCAGCAGGCCTCCGGGACTAGCGGGACTATACAATGAGCAGTTCTTC.